Listed here are 27 T cell receptor beta chains from one sample, sequenced in a study of healthy donors' naive CD4 and CD8 T cells. Each TCR library used roughly 490 ng of total RNA and a linear amplification protocol. TCRdb redid the calling of the reads with MiXCR, one entry per CDR3 protein. The repertoire includes 150,000 to 200,000 distinct CDR3 sequences, 65% to 80% of them detected once, and 2% to 2.5% sits in the top ten. Sequenced: naive CD4+ and CD8+ T cells sorted from blood, pooled from several donors. The receptors were sampled from a pool of human donors in good health; the sample pools cells from several healthy donors.

The rearrangement links TRBV19 to TRBJ1-6, with D uncertain. The V end lost 7 bases, the J end lost 9 bases, and 10 bases lay between the germline ends. The CDR3 runs 12 residues. The germline V gene encodes CDR1 LNHDA and CDR2 SQIVND (reference sequence). CDR3 coding DNA: TGTGCCAGTACGGCAGACGGTTCACCCCTCCACTTT. It encodes CASTADGSPLHF.

The chain couples TRBV29-1 to TRBJ2-5; D remains unclear. Germline CDR1 reads SQVTM; CDR2 reads ANQGSEA. The CDR3 runs to 12 residues. V was pared by 0 bases and J by 4 bases, with 6 bases between. This CDR3 reads CSVEDRRETQYF. DNA for the CDR3: TGCAGCGTTGAAGACAGAAGAGAGACCCAGTACTTC.

The rearrangement joins TRBV5-5 to TRBJ2-7; D unclear. The V end lost 6 bases, the J end lost 3 bases, and 13 bases lay between the germline ends. The CDR3 sequence is 13 residues long. Germline CDR1 SGHKS, CDR2 YYEKEE (reference sequence). The CDR3 spells CASNRLRDYEQYF. The CDR3 region has the DNA TGTGCCAGCAATCGCCTCCGAGACTACGAGCAGTACTTC.

This clonotype was counted between two and nine times. The gene calls are TRBV19 and TRBJ2-7; D unclear. CDR3 length: 13 amino acids. Germline loops: CDR1 LNHDA, CDR2 SQIVND (reference sequence). The germline V and J ends were trimmed by 1 base and 3 bases, with 7 bases remaining between them. The CDR3 nucleotides are TGTGCCAGTAGTATAGGAATAGACTACGAGCAGTACTTC. Residues: CASSIGIDYEQYF. The full variable domain, with the rest looked up from reference TRBV19 and TRBJ2-7, is DGGITQSPKYLFRKEGQNVTLSCEQNLNHDAMYWYRQDPGQGLRLIYYSQIVNDFQKGDIAEGYSVSREKKESFPLTVTSAQKNPTAFYLCASSIGIDYEQYFGPGTRLTVT.

The chain combines TRBV4-2 with TRBJ1-2; D not resolved. This CDR3 has 13 residues. Between the trimmed V and J ends, which lost 2 bases and 5 bases, there was a span of 9 bases. CDR1 and CDR2 (germline): LGHNA, YNFKEQ. The CDR3 reads CASSQRDIYGYTF. The CDR3 DNA follows: TGTGCCAGCAGCCAAAGGGATATTTATGGCTACACCTTC.

Only a few counts were recorded for this clonotype. The gene calls are TRBV29-1 and TRBJ1-3, with no clear D. The germline gives CDR1 SQVTM, CDR2 ANQGSEA. Trimming removed 1 base at V and 0 bases at J, with 13 bases between. CDR3 length: 16 amino acids. CDR3 in amino acids: CSVEGSTVDSGNTIYF. DNA of the CDR3: TGCAGCGTTGAAGGTTCGACGGTTGACTCTGGAAACACCATATATTTT.

The V call is TRBV12-3 or TRBV12-4, the J call TRBJ1-5; D is ambiguous. V lost 6 bases and J 3 bases, leaving 18 bases between the germline ends. The CDR3 contains 16 residues. DNA of the CDR3: TGTGCCAGCAGCGCCCCGCGACCGGGGTACAATCAGCCCCAGCATTTT. Its translation: CASSAPRPGYNQPQHF.

The chain combines TRBV29-1 with TRBJ1-1; perhaps TRBD1 as D (6 bases). CDR3 length: 13 residues. The germline V gene has CDR1 SQVTM and CDR2 ANQGSEA. V lost 5 bases, J lost 5 bases, and 15 bases lay in between. The CDR3: CSVSASQGTEAFF. The CDR3 bases are TGCAGCGTTAGCGCGTCCCAGGGGACTGAAGCTTTCTTT.

This chain links TRBV27 with TRBJ1-5; D unresolved. This CDR3 comprises 13 residues. The V and J ends lost 5 bases and 5 bases respectively, with 10 bases between them. Germline CDR1 reads MNHEY; CDR2 reads SMNVEV (reference sequence). In DNA, the CDR3 is TGTGCCAGCAGTGAGGATGAGGATCAGCCCCAGCATTTT. Amino acid sequence: CASSEDEDQPQHF.

J is TRBJ2-1 and V is TRBV29-1; 8 nucleotides agree with TRBD1. Germline values: CDR1 SQVTM, CDR2 ANQGSEA. After removal of 3 bases from V and 14 bases from J, the junction contained 3 bases not matched to a gene. This CDR3 spans 10 amino acids. The CDR3 sequence: CSVEQDREFF. The CDR3 nucleotides read TGCAGCGTTGAGCAGGACAGGGAGTTCTTC.

The J gene is TRBJ1-1, the V gene TRBV6-2 or TRBV6-3; D is undetermined. The CDR3 is made up of 12 amino acids. The V end was cut by 2 bases, the J end by 6 bases, with 7 bases between. Per germline, CDR1 MNHEY and CDR2 SVGEGT. The CDR3 DNA sequence: TGTGCCAGCAGTTACCCGACGGCTGAAGCTTTCTTT. Its protein is CASSYPTAEAFF.

There are a few counts of this clonotype. The chain couples TRBV19 to TRBJ2-3; maybe TRBD1 (6 bases). The V end was cut by 10 bases, the J end by 0 bases, with 14 bases between. CDR1 is LNHDA, CDR2 SQIVND, per germline (reference sequence). The CDR3 loop spans 14 amino acids. The CDR3 coding sequence is TGTGCCACCACCGGGACAACTAGCACAGATACGCAGTATTTT. Its protein is CATTGTTSTDTQYF.

The gene calls are TRBV6-5 and TRBJ1-2; possible D gene TRBD1, 6 bases. The CDR3 runs 13 residues. Germline-derived CDR1 and CDR2 are MNHEY and SVGAGI. V was clipped by 5 bases and J by 2 bases, with 9 bases between them. CDR3 loop: CASSRTVNYGYTF. The CDR3 DNA reads as TGTGCCAGCAGTCGGACAGTAAACTATGGCTACACCTTC.

This clonotype has only one observation. This chain connects TRBV27 to TRBJ2-5, with D possibly TRBD2 on 5 matching bases. Germline lookup yields CDR1 MNHEY and CDR2 SMNVEV (reference sequence). V lost 4 bases and J 9 bases, leaving 12 bases between the germline ends. The CDR3 length is 12 residues. CDR3 sequence reads: CASSSYQAAQYF. As DNA, the CDR3 is TGTGCCAGCAGTTCCTACCAAGCGGCCCAGTACTTC.

The table lists this clonotype with a few counts. The chain links TRBV29-1 to TRBJ1-2; D may be TRBD1 (5 bases). CDR3 length: 14 residues. The germline V and J ends were trimmed by 4 bases and 5 bases, with 17 bases remaining between them. Germline V CDR1 and CDR2: SQVTM, ANQGSEA. The CDR3 region has the DNA TGCAGCGTTGGATTGGGGGATTTGGCTTATGGCTACACCTTC. Residues: CSVGLGDLAYGYTF.

The chain has TRBV6-5 and TRBJ2-7, with TRBD2 matching over 12 bases. CDR3 length: 15 residues. Germline V gene sequence: CDR1 MNHEY, CDR2 SVGAGI. V dropped 2 bases and J dropped 4; count of bases not matched to a gene: 3. The CDR3 is CASSYRTSGEYEQYF. The DNA for the CDR3 is TGTGCCAGCAGTTACCGGACTAGCGGGGAGTACGAGCAGTACTTC.

This clonotype has a handful of counts. The genes are TRBV23-1 and TRBJ2-7; TRBD2 matches 12 bases. TRBV23-1 is annotated as an ORF whose role is uncertain. J gave up 4 bases and V 0 bases, and 10 bases lay outside the gene matches. The CDR3 is 18 residues long. In nucleotides, the CDR3 is TGCGCCAGCAGTCAATCGACCGCCCTAGCGGGAGGGCCGTACGAGCAGTACTTC. This codes for CASSQSTALAGGPYEQYF.

The DNA for the CDR3 is TGTGCCAGCAGCCCCGGAGCGGGGGCCTACGAGCAGTACTTC. This sequence encodes CASSPGAGAYEQYF. The chain joins TRBV27 to TRBJ2-7; 8 bases map to TRBD2. CDR3 length: 14 amino acids. The germline CDR1 and CDR2 sequences are MNHEY and SMNVEV (reference sequence). V lost 6 bases, J lost 2 bases, and 6 bases stayed unmatched.

CDR3 protein: CSGGPQGSGTDTQYF. The CDR3, as DNA: TGCAGCGGAGGACCCCAGGGAAGTGGCACAGATACGCAGTATTTT. The chain links TRBV29-1 to TRBJ2-3; D possibly corresponds to TRBD1 (5 bases). CDR3 size: 15 residues. V gave up 7 bases and J gave up 1 base, with 18 bases separating them. CDR1 is SQVTM, CDR2 ANQGSEA, per germline.

The rearrangement joins TRBV5-5 to TRBJ2-7; D remains ambiguous. This CDR3 is built from 15 residues. V shed 2 bases and J shed 0 bases, with 12 bases lying between them. Germline V CDR1 and CDR2: SGHKS, YYEKEE (reference sequence). The CDR3 nucleotides read TGTGCCAGCAGCTTTACAGTGTTTGCCTCCTACGAGCAGTACTTC. It translates to CASSFTVFASYEQYF.

The chain has TRBV29-1 and TRBJ2-5, with D possibly matching TRBD1 (6 bases). Trimming removed 5 bases from V and 5 bases from J, with 15 bases in between. The germline CDR1 and CDR2 sequences are SQVTM and ANQGSEA. The CDR3 runs to 13 residues. The CDR3 loop is CSVWDQGPETQYF. In DNA form, the CDR3 reads TGCAGCGTTTGGGACCAGGGGCCGGAGACCCAGTACTTC. Looking up the rest from reference TRBV29-1 and TRBJ2-5 gives the full variable domain: SAVISQKPSRDICQRGTSLTIQCQVDSQVTMMFWYRQQPGQSLTLIATANQGSEATYESGFVIDKFPISRPNLTFSTLTVSNMSPEDSSIYLCSVWDQGPETQYFGPGTRLLVL.

This sequence joins TRBV18 and TRBJ2-5; D is undetermined. The CDR3 extends over 15 amino acids. The germline CDR1 and CDR2 sequences are KGHSH and LQKENI. V lost 2 bases to trimming and J lost 5 bases, with 15 bases between them. CDR3 coding DNA: TGTGCCAGCTCACCAAGGGCATCCCACGAGGAGACCCAGTACTTC. It is translated as CASSPRASHEETQYF.

A single count supports this clonotype. CDR3 sequence: CASSSLGQPQHF. The CDR3 region has the DNA TGTGCCAGCAGCTCCCTCGGCCAGCCCCAGCATTTT. V is TRBV4-2 and J is TRBJ1-5; D unclear. CDR3 size: 12 residues. CDR1 and CDR2 from the germline V gene are LGHNA and YNFKEQ. The V end lost 5 bases, the J end lost 7 bases, and 9 bases lay between the germline ends.

The chain carries TRBV5-5 and TRBJ2-1, with 10 nucleotides matching TRBD2. This CDR3 has 15 residues. Per the germline V gene, CDR1 is SGHKS and CDR2 is YYEKEE (reference sequence). Losses at the gene ends were 4 bases for V and 0 bases for J; bases not matched to a gene: 1. CDR3 residues: CASSASGSSYNEQFF. The CDR3 DNA follows: TGTGCCAGCAGCGCTAGCGGGAGCTCCTACAATGAGCAGTTCTTC.

This clonotype has only a few counts. This CDR3 is CAIGTSGRDYEQYF. CDR3 coding DNA: TGTGCCATTGGGACTAGCGGGAGGGACTACGAGCAGTACTTC. This chain uses TRBV10-3 with TRBJ2-7, with 16 nucleotides matching TRBD2. J was trimmed by 3 bases and V by 9 bases; bases with no gene match: 2. There are 14 residues in the CDR3. The germline V gene encodes CDR1 ENHRY and CDR2 SYGVKD.

The rearrangement uses TRBV5-5 and TRBJ2-7, with TRBD1 matching over 9 bases. This CDR3 has 15 residues. Germline V gene lookup returns CDR1 SGHKS and CDR2 YYEKEE (reference sequence). V lost 4 bases, J lost 3 bases, and 8 bases stayed unmatched. The CDR3 region is CASSLTSTGGYEQYF. CDR3 nucleotide sequence: TGTGCCAGCAGCCTCACTTCGACAGGGGGCTACGAGCAGTACTTC.

The V call is TRBV5-6, the J call TRBJ2-7; D may match TRBD1 or TRBD2 (6 bases each). V lost 0 bases and J 3 bases, leaving 19 bases between the germline ends. Per germline, CDR1 SGHDT and CDR2 YYEEEE. The CDR3 spans 17 residues. CDR3 nucleotide sequence: TGTGCCAGCAGCTTGGGATATAGGGGGACGGGACTCTACGAGCAGTACTTC. Its protein product is CASSLGYRGTGLYEQYF.